This T cell receptor (beta chain) stems from a study of blood T cell repertoires in COVID-19. Whole-study context: Samples taken during acute and convalescent COVID-19 were collected in the United States, Italy and Spain.

Clones were read by immunoSEQ multiplex PCR, and TCRdb kept only the in-frame ones, dropping some. The sample gives roughly 120,000 clones, around three quarters of which show up once; about 6.8% is in the top ten. The CDR3 contains 11 residues. The V end lost 3 bases, the J end lost 4 bases, and 5 bases lay between the germline ends. Germline V gene sequence: CDR1 SQVTM, CDR2 ANQGSEA. Source material: peripheral blood. This sequence originates from a man between 65 and 85 years old with acute or convalescent COVID-19. J is TRBJ2-3 and V is TRBV29-1; no clear D gene. The CDR3 coding sequence is TGCAGCGTTGATTCGGCAGATACGCAGTATTTT. Translating it yields CSVDSADTQYF.